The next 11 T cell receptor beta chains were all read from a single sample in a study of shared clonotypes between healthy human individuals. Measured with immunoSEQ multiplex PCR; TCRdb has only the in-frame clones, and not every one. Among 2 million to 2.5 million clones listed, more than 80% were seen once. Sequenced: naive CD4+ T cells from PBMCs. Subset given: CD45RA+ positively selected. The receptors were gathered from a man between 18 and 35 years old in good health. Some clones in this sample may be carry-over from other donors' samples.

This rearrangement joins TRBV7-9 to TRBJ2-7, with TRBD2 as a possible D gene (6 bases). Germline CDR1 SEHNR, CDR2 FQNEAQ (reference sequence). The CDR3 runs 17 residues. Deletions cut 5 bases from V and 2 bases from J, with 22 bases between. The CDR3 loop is CASSDGTGLLKTYEQYF. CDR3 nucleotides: TGTGCCAGCAGCGACGGTACGGGACTCCTGAAGACCTACGAGCAGTACTTC.

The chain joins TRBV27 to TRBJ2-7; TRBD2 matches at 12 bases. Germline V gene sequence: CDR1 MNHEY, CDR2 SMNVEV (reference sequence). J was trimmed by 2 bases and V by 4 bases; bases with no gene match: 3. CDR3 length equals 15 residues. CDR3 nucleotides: TGTGCCAGCAGTTCGCGGACTAGCGGGACCTACGAGCAGTACTTC. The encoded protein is CASSSRTSGTYEQYF.

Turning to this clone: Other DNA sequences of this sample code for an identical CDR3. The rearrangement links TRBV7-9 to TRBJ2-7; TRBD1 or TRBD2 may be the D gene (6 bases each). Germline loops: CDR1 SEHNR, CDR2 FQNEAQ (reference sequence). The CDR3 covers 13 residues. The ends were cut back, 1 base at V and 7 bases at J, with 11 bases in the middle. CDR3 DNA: TGTGCCAGCAGCTTAGAGGGGGGATCGGAGCAGTACTTC. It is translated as CASSLEGGSEQYF.

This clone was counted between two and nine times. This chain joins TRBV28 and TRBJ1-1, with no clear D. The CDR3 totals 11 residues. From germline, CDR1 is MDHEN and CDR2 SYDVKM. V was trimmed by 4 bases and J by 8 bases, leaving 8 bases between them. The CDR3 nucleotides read TGTGCCAGCAGTTCCGTATGGGAAGCTTTCTTT. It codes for CASSSVWEAFF.

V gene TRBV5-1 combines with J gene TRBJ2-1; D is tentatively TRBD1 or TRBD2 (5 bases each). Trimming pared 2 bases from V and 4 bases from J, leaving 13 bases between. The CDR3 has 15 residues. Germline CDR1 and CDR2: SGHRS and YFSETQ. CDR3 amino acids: CASSFSTGAYNEQFF. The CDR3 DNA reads TGCGCCAGCAGCTTTTCAACCGGGGCTTACAATGAGCAGTTCTTC.

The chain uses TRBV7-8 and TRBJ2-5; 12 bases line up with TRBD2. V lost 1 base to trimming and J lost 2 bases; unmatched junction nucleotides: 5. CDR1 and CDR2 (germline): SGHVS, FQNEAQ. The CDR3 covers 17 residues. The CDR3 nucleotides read TGTGCCAGCAGCTTAGGTCTAGCGGGAGGGACTCAAGAGACCCAGTACTTC. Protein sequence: CASSLGLAGGTQETQYF. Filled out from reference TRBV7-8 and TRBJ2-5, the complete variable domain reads GAGVSQSPRYKVAKRGQDVALRCDPISGHVSLFWYQQALGQGPEFLTYFQNEAQLDKSGLPSDRFFAERPEGSVSTLKIQRTQQEDSAVYLCASSLGLAGGTQETQYFGPGTRLLVL.

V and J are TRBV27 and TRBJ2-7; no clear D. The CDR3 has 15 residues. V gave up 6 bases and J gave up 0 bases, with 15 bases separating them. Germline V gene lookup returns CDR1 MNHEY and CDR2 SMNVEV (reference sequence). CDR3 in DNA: TGTGCCAGCAGCGCCCTTCCCACCACCTCCTACGAGCAGTACTTC. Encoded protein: CASSALPTTSYEQYF.

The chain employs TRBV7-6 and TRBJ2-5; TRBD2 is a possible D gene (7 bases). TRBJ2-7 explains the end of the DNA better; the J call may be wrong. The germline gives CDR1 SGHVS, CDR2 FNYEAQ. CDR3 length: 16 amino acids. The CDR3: CASSLGVGGGWYEQYF. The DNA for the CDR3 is TGTGCCAGCAGCTTAGGGGTGGGAGGGGGTTGGTACGAGCAGTACTTC.

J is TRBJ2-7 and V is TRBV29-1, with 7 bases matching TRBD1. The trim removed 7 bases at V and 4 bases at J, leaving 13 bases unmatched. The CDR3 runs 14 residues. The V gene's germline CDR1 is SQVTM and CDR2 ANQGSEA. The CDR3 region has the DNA TGCAGCGGAGTCCGAACAGGGGAATATTACGAGCAGTACTTC. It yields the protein CSGVRTGEYYEQYF.

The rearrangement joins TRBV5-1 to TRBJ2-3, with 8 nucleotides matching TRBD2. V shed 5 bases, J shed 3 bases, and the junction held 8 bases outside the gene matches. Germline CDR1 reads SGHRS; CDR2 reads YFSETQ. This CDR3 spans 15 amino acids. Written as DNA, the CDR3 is TGCGCCAGCAGGTTTTCGGGACTAGTAACAGATACGCAGTATTTT. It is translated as CASRFSGLVTDTQYF.

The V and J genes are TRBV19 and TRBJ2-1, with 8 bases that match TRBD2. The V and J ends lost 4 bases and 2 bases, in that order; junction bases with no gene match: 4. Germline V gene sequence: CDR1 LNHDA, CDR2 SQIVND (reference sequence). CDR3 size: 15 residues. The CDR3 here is CASSTAAGAYNEQFF. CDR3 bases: TGTGCCAGTAGTACCGCAGCGGGAGCCTACAATGAGCAGTTCTTC.